These 9 T cell receptor beta chains share one sample of origin, sequenced in a study of Ad26.COV2.S vaccination and SARS-CoV-2 variants. Described treatment: roughly 19 received Ad26.COV2.S at low or high dose, single or two shots; 5 received placebo; per-sample allocation not given. On day 63 after the first injection, vaccine and placebo recipients gave samples. Only in-frame clones appear in the TCRdb table, and some are missing; sequencing was by immunoSEQ multiplex PCR. The repertoire consists of some 250,000 clones, with approximately 90% occurring once and the leading ten covering around 10%. This material consisted of peripheral blood, taken in a trial of Ad26.COV2.S vaccine versus placebo. The receptors come from a person aged 18-60 years who received the Ad26.COV2.S COVID-19 vaccine or a placebo.

The V and J genes are TRBV5-1 and TRBJ2-1; TRBD2 matches at 15 bases. The J segment lost 7 bases and the V segment lost 0 bases, leaving 5 bases of the junction unmatched. The CDR3 is made up of 17 amino acids. Germline V gene sequence: CDR1 SGHRS, CDR2 YFSETQ. This CDR3 is CASSLGTSGGAKNEQFF. CDR3 nucleotides: TGCGCCAGCAGCTTGGGGACTAGCGGGGGGGCCAAGAATGAGCAGTTCTTC.

The chain links TRBV7-8 to TRBJ1-1, with unresolved D. The V end was cut by 0 bases, the J end by 0 bases, with 11 bases between. The CDR3 is made up of 16 amino acids. Germline assignment: CDR1 SGHVS and CDR2 FQNEAQ. The CDR3: CASSLAAQTMNTEAFF. In nucleotides, the CDR3 is TGTGCCAGCAGCTTAGCTGCCCAGACTATGAACACTGAAGCTTTCTTT. The complete variable domain, with remaining parts taken from reference TRBV7-8 and TRBJ1-1, reads GAGVSQSPRYKVAKRGQDVALRCDPISGHVSLFWYQQALGQGPEFLTYFQNEAQLDKSGLPSDRFFAERPEGSVSTLKIQRTQQEDSAVYLCASSLAAQTMNTEAFFGQGTRLTVV.

V is TRBV5-4 and J is TRBJ2-7, with D perhaps matching TRBD1 or TRBD2 (6 bases each). The CDR3 contains 15 residues. CDR1 is SGHNT, CDR2 YYREEE, per germline (reference sequence). V gave up 0 bases and J gave up 7 bases, with 17 bases separating them. CDR3 loop: CASSLEGGSAREQYF. The DNA of the CDR3 is TGTGCCAGCAGCTTGGAGGGGGGATCGGCTAGAGAGCAGTACTTC.

A word on this clone: Other DNA variants within this sample encode the same CDR3. This chain links TRBV28 with TRBJ1-5; unclear D gene. This CDR3 region has 12 residues. V was cut by 3 bases and J by 3 bases, with 3 bases left in between. The germline CDR1 and CDR2 sequences are MDHEN and SYDVKM. The CDR3 protein is CASSFPNQPQHF. CDR3 coding DNA: TGTGCCAGCAGTTTTCCCAATCAGCCCCAGCATTTT. The variable domain in full, with the rest retrieved from reference TRBV28 and TRBJ1-5, is DVKVTQSSRYLVKRTGEKVFLECVQDMDHENMFWYRQDPGLGLRLIYFSYDVKMKEKGDIPEGYSVSREKKERFSLILESASTNQTSMYLCASSFPNQPQHFGDGTRLSIL.

The chain is built from TRBV18 and TRBJ2-7; 8 bases align to TRBD1. This CDR3 comprises 16 residues. V gave up 3 bases and J gave up 1 base; unmatched junction bases: 8. Germline assignment: CDR1 KGHSH and CDR2 LQKENI. The CDR3 protein is CASSPPNRGSSYEQYF. The CDR3 DNA is TGTGCCAGCTCACCCCCAAACAGGGGGAGTTCCTACGAGCAGTACTTC.

The chain links TRBV5-6 to TRBJ2-2; the D is unclear. V was cut by 2 bases and J by 2 bases, with 7 bases left in between. Germline V gene lookup returns CDR1 SGHDT and CDR2 YYEEEE. The CDR3 length is 14 residues. For the CDR3, the DNA is TGTGCCAGCAGCTTTGCCCCAAACACCGGGGAGCTGTTTTTT. Protein product: CASSFAPNTGELFF.

The chain couples TRBV19 to TRBJ2-3, with D perhaps matching TRBD1 (5 bases). In germline, CDR1 is LNHDA, CDR2 SQIVND (reference sequence). This CDR3 has 16 residues. V was cut by 7 bases and J by 2 bases, with 19 bases left in between. CDR3 sequence: CASNSMTEQDTDTQYF. The CDR3 DNA is TGTGCCAGTAACTCCATGACCGAACAGGACACAGATACGCAGTATTTT.

V and J are TRBV19 and TRBJ2-7; tentative D call: TRBD2 (5 bases). This CDR3 is 13 amino acids long. CDR1 and CDR2 (germline): LNHDA, SQIVND (reference sequence). Trimming pared 5 bases from V and 6 bases from J, leaving 14 bases between. This chain's CDR3 is CASSSVGAGEQYF. CDR3 DNA sequence: TGTGCCAGTAGTTCGGTCGGCGCGGGCGAGCAGTACTTC.

This clone was found a few times. Other DNA sequences of this sample code for an identical CDR3. The chain joins TRBV30 to TRBJ2-7; no definite D call. The CDR3 is 12 residues long. From germline, CDR1 is GTSNPN and CDR2 SVGIG (reference sequence). The V gene lost 0 bases and the J gene lost 4 bases, with 7 bases spanning the gap. DNA of the CDR3: TGTGCCTGGAGTGTGGGCGTGTACGAGCAGTACTTC. Translated: CAWSVGVYEQYF.